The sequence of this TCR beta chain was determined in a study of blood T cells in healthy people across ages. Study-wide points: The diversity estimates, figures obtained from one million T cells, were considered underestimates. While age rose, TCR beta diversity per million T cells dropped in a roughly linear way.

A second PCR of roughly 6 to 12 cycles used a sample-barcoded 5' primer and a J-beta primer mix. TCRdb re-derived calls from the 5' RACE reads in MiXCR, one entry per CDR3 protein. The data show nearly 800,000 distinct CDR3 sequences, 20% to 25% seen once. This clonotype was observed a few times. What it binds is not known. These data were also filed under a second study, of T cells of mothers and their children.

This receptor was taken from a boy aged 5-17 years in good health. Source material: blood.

CDR3 sequence: CASSSMVAASYEQYF. Here the CDR3 DNA reads TGTGCCAGCAGCTCGATGGTAGCGGCATCCTACGAGCAGTACTTC. The chain couples TRBV7-8 to TRBJ2-7, with D tentatively TRBD2 (6 bases). Germline assignment: CDR1 SGHVS and CDR2 FQNEAQ. This CDR3 has 15 residues. V gave up 4 bases and J gave up 1 base, with 14 bases separating them.